Here is one T cell receptor (beta chain) with its context. The data were taken from a study of blood T cell repertoires in COVID-19. Study-wide context: Samples came from the United States, Italy and Spain, spanning acute and convalescent COVID-19. PBMCs, B-cell-depleted T cells, or T cells were the source of the cDNA or gDNA that made up the material.

Looked up from germline, CDR1 is KGHSH and CDR2 is LQKENI. The CDR3 loop spans 12 amino acids. V was pared by 2 bases and J by 11 bases, with 3 bases of the junction left unmatched. In the source study's methods: Researchers report that nucleated cell counts were estimated from reference gene primer amplification. Assay used: immunoSEQ multiplex PCR; TCRdb lists only in-frame clones, some missing. V and J calls and clone size are those listed in that table; D and trimming were worked out from the DNA. The sample yields about 140,000 clones, about 86% seen once. The source material was peripheral blood. This sequence originates from a woman aged 55 to 70 with acute or convalescent COVID-19. This sequence joins TRBV18 and TRBJ2-1; 7 bases line up with TRBD1. The DNA of the CDR3 is TGTGCCAGCTCACCAAGGACAGGAAAGCAGTTCTTC. Translating gives CASSPRTGKQFF.